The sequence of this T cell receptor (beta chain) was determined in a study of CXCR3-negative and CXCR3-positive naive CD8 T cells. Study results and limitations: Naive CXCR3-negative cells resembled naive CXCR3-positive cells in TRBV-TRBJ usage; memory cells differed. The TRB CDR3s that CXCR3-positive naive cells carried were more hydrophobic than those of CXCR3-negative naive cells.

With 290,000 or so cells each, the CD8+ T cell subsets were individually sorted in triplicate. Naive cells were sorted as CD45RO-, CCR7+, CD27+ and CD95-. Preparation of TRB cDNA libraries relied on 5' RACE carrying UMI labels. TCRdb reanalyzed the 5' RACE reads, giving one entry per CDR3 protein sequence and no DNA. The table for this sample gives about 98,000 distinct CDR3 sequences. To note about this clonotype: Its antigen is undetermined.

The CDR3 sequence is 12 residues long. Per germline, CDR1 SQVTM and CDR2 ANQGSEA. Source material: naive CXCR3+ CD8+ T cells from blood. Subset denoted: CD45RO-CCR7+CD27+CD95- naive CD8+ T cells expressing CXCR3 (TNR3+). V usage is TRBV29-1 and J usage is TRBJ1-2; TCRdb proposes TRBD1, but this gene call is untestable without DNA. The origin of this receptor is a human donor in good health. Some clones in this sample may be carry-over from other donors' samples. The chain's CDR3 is CSVWEGADGYTF.